What follows describes a single T cell receptor (beta chain). Methods used by the authors: Researchers report that nucleated cell counts were estimated from reference gene primer amplification. The repertoire was sequenced with immunoSEQ multiplex PCR; TCRdb's copy has only in-frame clones and lacks some. The DNA was the basis for D and trimming; V, J and clone size are from that table. The sample lists 200,000 to 300,000 clones, 84% occurring once. This entry comes from a study of blood T cell repertoires in COVID-19. Looking at the study overall: The origin of the acute and convalescent COVID-19 samples was the United States, Italy and Spain. PBMCs, B-cell-depleted T cells, or T cells were the source of the cDNA or gDNA that made up the material.

Germline loops: CDR1 SQVTM, CDR2 ANQGSEA. This CDR3 comprises 14 residues. Losses at the gene ends were 4 bases for V and 10 bases for J; bases not matched to a gene: 13. The TCR was taken from a man aged 35-49 years who had recovered from COVID-19. The sample comprised peripheral blood. This rearrangement joins TRBV29-1 to TRBJ1-5; 7 bases are a match to TRBD1. CDR3 residues: CSVVRSDRVVPQHF. The CDR3 region has the DNA TGCAGCGTTGTAAGGAGTGACAGGGTTGTACCCCAGCATTTT.